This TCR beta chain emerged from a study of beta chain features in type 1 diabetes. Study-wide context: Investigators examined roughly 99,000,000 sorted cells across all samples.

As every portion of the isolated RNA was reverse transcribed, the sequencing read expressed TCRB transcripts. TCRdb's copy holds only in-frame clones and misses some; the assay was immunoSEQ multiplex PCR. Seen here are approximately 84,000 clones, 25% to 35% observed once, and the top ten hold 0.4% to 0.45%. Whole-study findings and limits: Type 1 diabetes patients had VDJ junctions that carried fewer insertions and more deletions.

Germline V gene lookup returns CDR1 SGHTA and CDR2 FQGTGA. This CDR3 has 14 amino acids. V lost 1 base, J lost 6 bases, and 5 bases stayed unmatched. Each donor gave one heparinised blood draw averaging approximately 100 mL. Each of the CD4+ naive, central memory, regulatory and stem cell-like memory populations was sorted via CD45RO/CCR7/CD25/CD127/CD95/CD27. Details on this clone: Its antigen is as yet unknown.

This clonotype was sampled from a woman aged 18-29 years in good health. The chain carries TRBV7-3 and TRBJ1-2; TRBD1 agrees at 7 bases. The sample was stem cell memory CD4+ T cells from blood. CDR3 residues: CASSLNPGGDGYTF. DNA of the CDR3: TGTGCCAGCAGCTTAAATCCAGGGGGTGATGGCTACACCTTC.